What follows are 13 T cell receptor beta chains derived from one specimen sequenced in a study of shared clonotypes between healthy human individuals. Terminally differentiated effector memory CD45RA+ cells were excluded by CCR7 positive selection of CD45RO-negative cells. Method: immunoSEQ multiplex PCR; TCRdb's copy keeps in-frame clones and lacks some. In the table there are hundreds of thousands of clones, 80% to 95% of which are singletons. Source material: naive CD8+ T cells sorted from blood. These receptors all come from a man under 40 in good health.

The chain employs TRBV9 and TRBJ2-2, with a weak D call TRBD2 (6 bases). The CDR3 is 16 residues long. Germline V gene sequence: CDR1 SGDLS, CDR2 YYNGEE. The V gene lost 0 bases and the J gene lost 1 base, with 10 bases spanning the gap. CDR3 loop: CASSVDLGGNTGELFF. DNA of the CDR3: TGTGCCAGCAGCGTAGACTTGGGGGGGAACACCGGGGAGCTGTTTTTT. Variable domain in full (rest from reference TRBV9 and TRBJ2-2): DSGVTQTPKHLITATGQRVTLRCSPRSGDLSVYWYQQSLDQGLQFLIQYYNGEERAKGNILERFSAQQFPDLHSELNLSSLELGDSALYFCASSVDLGGNTGELFFGEGSRLTVL.

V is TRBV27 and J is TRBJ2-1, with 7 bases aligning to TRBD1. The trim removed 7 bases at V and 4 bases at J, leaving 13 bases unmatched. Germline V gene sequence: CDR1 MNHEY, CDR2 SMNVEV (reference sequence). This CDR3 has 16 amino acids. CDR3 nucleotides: TGTGCCAGCACCCTCAAACAGGGGCCAAATTACAATGAGCAGTTCTTC. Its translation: CASTLKQGPNYNEQFF.

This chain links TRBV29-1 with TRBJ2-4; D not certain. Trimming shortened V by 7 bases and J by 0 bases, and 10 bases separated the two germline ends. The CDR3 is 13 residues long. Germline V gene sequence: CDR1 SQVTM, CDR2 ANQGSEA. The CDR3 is CSALSLAKNIQYF. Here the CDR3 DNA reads TGCAGCGCACTGAGTTTAGCCAAAAACATTCAGTACTTC. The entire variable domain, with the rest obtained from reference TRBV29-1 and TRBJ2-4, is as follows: SAVISQKPSRDICQRGTSLTIQCQVDSQVTMMFWYRQQPGQSLTLIATANQGSEATYESGFVIDKFPISRPNLTFSTLTVSNMSPEDSSIYLCSALSLAKNIQYFGAGTRLSVL.

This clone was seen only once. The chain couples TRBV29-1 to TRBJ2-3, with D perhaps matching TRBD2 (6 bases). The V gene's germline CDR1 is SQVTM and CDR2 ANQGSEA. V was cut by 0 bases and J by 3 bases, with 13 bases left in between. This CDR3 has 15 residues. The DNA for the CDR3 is TGCAGCGTTGAAGATTTGGGTCGGGGGACAGATACGCAGTATTTT. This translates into CSVEDLGRGTDTQYF.

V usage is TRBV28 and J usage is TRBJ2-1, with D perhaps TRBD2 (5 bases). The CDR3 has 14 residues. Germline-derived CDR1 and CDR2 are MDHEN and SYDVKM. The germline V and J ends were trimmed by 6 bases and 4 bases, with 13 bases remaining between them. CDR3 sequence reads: CASRGDLDYNEQFF. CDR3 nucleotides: TGTGCCAGCAGGGGAGACCTAGATTACAATGAGCAGTTCTTC.

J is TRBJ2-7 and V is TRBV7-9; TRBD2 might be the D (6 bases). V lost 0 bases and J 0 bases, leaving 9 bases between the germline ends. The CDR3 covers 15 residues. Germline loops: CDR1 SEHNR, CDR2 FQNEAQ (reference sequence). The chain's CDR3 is CASSLARGSSYEQYF. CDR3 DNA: TGTGCCAGCAGCTTAGCCCGGGGGAGCTCCTACGAGCAGTACTTC. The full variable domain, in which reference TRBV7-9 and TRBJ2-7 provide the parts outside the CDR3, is DTGVSQNPRHKITKRGQNVTFRCDPISEHNRLYWYRQTLGQGPEFLTYFQNEAQLEKSRLLSDRFSAERPKGSFSTLEIQRTEQGDSAMYLCASSLARGSSYEQYFGPGTRLTVT.

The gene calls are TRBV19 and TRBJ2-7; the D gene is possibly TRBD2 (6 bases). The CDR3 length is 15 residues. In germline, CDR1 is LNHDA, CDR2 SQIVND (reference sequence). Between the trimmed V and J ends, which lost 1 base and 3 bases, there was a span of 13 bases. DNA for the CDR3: TGTGCCAGTAGTATAGCTGGCGGGAACCTCTACGAGCAGTACTTC. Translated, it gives CASSIAGGNLYEQYF.

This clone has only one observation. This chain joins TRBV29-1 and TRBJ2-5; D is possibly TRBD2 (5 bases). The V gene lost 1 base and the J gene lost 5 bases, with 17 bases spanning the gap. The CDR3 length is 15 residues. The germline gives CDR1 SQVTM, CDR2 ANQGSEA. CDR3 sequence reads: CSVEVPSEAWETQYF. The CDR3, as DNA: TGCAGCGTTGAAGTCCCGTCGGAGGCCTGGGAGACCCAGTACTTC.

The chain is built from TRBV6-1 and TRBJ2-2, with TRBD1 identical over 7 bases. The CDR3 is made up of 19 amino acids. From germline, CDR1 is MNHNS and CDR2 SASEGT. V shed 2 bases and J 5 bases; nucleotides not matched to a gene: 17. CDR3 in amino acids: CASSEIWSKTGWYTGELFF. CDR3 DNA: TGTGCCAGCAGTGAAATCTGGAGCAAGACAGGGTGGTATACCGGGGAGCTGTTTTTT.

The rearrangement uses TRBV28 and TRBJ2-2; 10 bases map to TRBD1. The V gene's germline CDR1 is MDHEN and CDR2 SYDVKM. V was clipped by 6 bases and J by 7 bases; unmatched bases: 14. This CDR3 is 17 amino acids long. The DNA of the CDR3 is TGTGCCAGCAGCCACGGGACAGGGGTTGGGTCAGGCGGGGAGCTGTTTTTT. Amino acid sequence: CASSHGTGVGSGGELFF.

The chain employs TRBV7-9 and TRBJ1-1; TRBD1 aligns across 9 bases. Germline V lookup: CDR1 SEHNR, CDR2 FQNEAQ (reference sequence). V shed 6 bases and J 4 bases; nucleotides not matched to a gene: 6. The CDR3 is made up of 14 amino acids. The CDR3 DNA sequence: TGTGCCAGCAGAACAGGGGGCGCGGGCACTGAAGCTTTCTTT. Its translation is CASRTGGAGTEAFF.

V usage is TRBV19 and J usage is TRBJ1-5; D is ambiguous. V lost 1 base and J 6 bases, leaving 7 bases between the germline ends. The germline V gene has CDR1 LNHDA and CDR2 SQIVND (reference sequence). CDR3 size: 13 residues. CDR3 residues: CASSIVGSQPQHF. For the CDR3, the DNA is TGTGCCAGTAGTATAGTAGGTAGTCAGCCCCAGCATTTT.

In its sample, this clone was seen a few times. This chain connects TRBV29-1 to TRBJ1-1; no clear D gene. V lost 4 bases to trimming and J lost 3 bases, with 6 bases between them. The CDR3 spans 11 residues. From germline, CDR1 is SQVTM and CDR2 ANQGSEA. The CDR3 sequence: CSVAADTEAFF. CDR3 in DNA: TGCAGCGTTGCGGCCGACACTGAAGCTTTCTTT.